The entry below describes one T cell receptor beta chain. This sample was taken from a study of blood T cell repertoires in COVID-19. Study background: Samples of COVID-19 (acute and convalescent) were obtained from the United States, Italy and Spain. T cells, B-cell-depleted T cells, or PBMCs supplied cDNA or gDNA.

The CDR3 extends over 16 amino acids. Germline-derived CDR1 and CDR2 are SGHRS and YFSETQ. Losses at the gene ends were 2 bases for V and 3 bases for J; bases not matched to a gene: 6. As originally analysed: Amplifying reference gene primers gave estimates of nucleated cell counts. TCRdb's copy holds only in-frame clones and misses some; the assay was immunoSEQ multiplex PCR. Clone size and the V and J calls come from that table; the DNA yielded D and trimming. Of approximately 300,000 clones listed, more than 80% were seen once; the top ten hold 6.4%. The chain carries TRBV5-1 and TRBJ2-1; 9 bases match TRBD1. Sequences were obtained from peripheral blood. This TCR came from a young man who had recovered from COVID-19. The CDR3 sequence is CASSFSGQGIYNEQFF. In nucleotides, the CDR3 is TGCGCCAGCAGCTTTAGCGGACAGGGGATCTACAATGAGCAGTTCTTC.